This entry lists 27 T cell receptor beta chains sequenced from one sample in a study of T cells in Graves' hyperthyroidism and ophthalmopathy. The CDR3 regions of TCR beta were amplified from RNA transcripts. Primed by the HTBI set, a first-round RT-PCR was run on the TCR CDR3. TCRdb re-called the multiplex PCR reads through MiXCR, storing one row per CDR3 protein. Of about 270,000 distinct CDR3 sequences listed, around 25% were seen once; the top ten hold 20% to 30%. Sequencing was done on a sample of blood. These receptor sequences come from a middle-aged man with Graves' hyperthyroidism that later progressed to Graves' ophthalmopathy.

This clonotype was detected many times. This chain uses TRBV5-1 with TRBJ2-2; 7 nucleotides match TRBD1. J was trimmed by 4 bases and V by 5 bases; bases with no gene match: 11. CDR1 SGHRS and CDR2 YFSETQ come from the germline V gene. The CDR3 covers 16 residues. CDR3 DNA sequence: TGCGCCAGCAGTCTCACAGGGGTCCCGTCCACCGGGGAGCTGTTTTTT. It is translated as CASSLTGVPSTGELFF.

This clonotype was counted at least ten times. The chain combines TRBV6-2 or TRBV6-3 with TRBJ2-2; 7 positions match TRBD2. The CDR3 is 21 amino acids. Germline values: CDR1 MNHEY, CDR2 SVGEGT. Germline trimming cut 2 bases from V and 0 bases from J; bases unmatched to any gene: 18. CDR3 amino acids: CASSYLPHQAGSYANTGELFF. CDR3 in DNA: TGTGCCAGCAGTTACCTCCCCCACCAAGCGGGATCCTACGCGAACACCGGGGAGCTGTTTTTT.

This chain links TRBV28 with TRBJ2-7; perhaps TRBD2 as D (6 bases). This CDR3 spans 14 amino acids. Germline CDR1 reads MDHEN; CDR2 reads SYDVKM. The CDR3 spells CASGAPGLAAERYV. The CDR3 nucleotides read TGTGCCAGCGGCGCCCCAGGTTTAGCGGCCGAGCGGTACGTC.

Many counts were recorded for this clonotype. The chain joins TRBV2 to TRBJ1-5; D is undetermined. The CDR3 consists of 15 residues. With 7 bases removed from V and 3 bases from J, the gap between germline ends came to 16 bases. From germline, CDR1 is SNHLY and CDR2 FYNNEI. CDR3 DNA: TGTGCCAGCAATTTTTATTCCTCTTACAATCAGCCCCAGCATTTT. Translating gives CASNFYSSYNQPQHF.

Many counts were recorded for this clonotype. This chain connects TRBV5-1 to TRBJ2-5; D uncertain. The CDR3 consists of 14 residues. Trimming left V 1 base short and J 3 bases short, with 10 bases between. Germline CDR1 is SGHRS and CDR2 is YFSETQ. For the CDR3, the DNA is TGCGCCAGCAGCTTGTTGGTGACCGAAGAGACCCAGTACTTC. This encodes CASSLLVTEETQYF.

Only one count was recorded for this clonotype. V gene TRBV6-2 or TRBV6-3 combines with J gene TRBJ1-1; TRBD1 agrees at 9 bases. Germline V CDR1 and CDR2: MNHEY, SVGEGT. CDR3 length equals 18 residues. J gave up 0 bases and V 4 bases, and 12 bases lay outside the gene matches. The CDR3 loop reads CASSFPGTGWTMNTEAFF. DNA for the CDR3: TGTGCCAGCAGTTTCCCCGGGACAGGGTGGACCATGAACACTGAAGCTTTCTTT.

The J gene is TRBJ2-3, the V gene TRBV20-1, with D unresolved. Between the trimmed V and J ends, which lost 0 bases and 1 base, there was a span of 11 bases. Looked up from germline, CDR1 is DFQATT and CDR2 is SNEGSKA (reference sequence). This CDR3 has 15 residues. The CDR3: CSARDKYRGTDTQYF. CDR3 DNA sequence: TGCAGTGCTAGAGATAAGTACCGGGGCACAGATACGCAGTATTTT.

This clonotype has at least ten counts. The chain recombines TRBV7-8 with TRBJ2-7; D might be TRBD1 (5 bases). V lost 6 bases and J lost 2, with 11 bases in between. The CDR3 length is 13 residues. Germline V gene lookup returns CDR1 SGHVS and CDR2 FQNEAQ. The CDR3 DNA reads TGTGCCAGCAGTACGGACACCACCTACGAGCAGTACTTC. This sequence encodes CASSTDTTYEQYF.

At least ten counts were recorded for this clonotype. As DNA, the CDR3 is TGTGCCATCAGTGAAAGCGGGAGCCGGGAGACCCAGTACTTC. Translation gives CAISESGSRETQYF. The gene calls are TRBV10-3 and TRBJ2-5, with 8 bases matching TRBD2. With 3 bases clipped from V and 5 bases from J, the junction kept 5 bases outside the gene matches. Germline V lookup: CDR1 ENHRY, CDR2 SYGVKD. The CDR3 extends over 14 amino acids.

In its sample, this clonotype was seen many times. A much larger clone lies a single base off, so this may be a read error. The rearrangement uses TRBV9 and TRBJ1-1, with a tentative D call TRBD1 (5 bases). V was pared by 4 bases and J by 1 base, with 17 bases between. The CDR3 contains 16 residues. Germline V gene data show CDR1 as SGDLS and CDR2 as YYNGEE. Here the CDR3 DNA reads TGTGCCAGCAGCCCCGGGGGGGAACACGAGAACACTGAAGCTTTCTTT. Translation gives CASSPGGEHENTEAFF.

The V gene is TRBV6-2 or TRBV6-3, the J gene TRBJ2-5; TRBD1 might be the D (6 bases). The CDR3 totals 15 residues. V shed 1 base and J shed 5 bases, with 14 bases lying between them. The germline gives CDR1 MNHEY, CDR2 SVGEGT. CDR3: CASSYYGRGLETQYF. The CDR3, as DNA: TGTGCCAGCAGTTACTACGGCAGGGGCCTGGAGACCCAGTACTTC.

This clonotype was recorded many times. The rearrangement links TRBV6-1 to TRBJ2-5, with D possibly being TRBD2 (6 bases). Germline V gene data show CDR1 as MNHNS and CDR2 as SASEGT. Trimming removed 5 bases at V and 7 bases at J, with 20 bases between. This CDR3 has 15 residues. The CDR3 protein is CASSRLTGERGTQYF. Written as DNA, the CDR3 is TGTGCCAGCAGTCGGCTTACGGGAGAGAGAGGGACCCAGTACTTC.

There are many counts of this clonotype. The chain recombines TRBV18 with TRBJ1-1; D call uncertain. This CDR3 has 14 amino acids. Germline CDR1 KGHSH, CDR2 LQKENI. The V end lost 0 bases, the J end lost 10 bases, and 15 bases lay between the germline ends. In DNA, the CDR3 is TGTGCCAGCTCACCACCCTCGAGGGCGGAGGGAGCTTTCTTT. Amino acid sequence: CASSPPSRAEGAFF.

This clonotype was detected many times. The V and J genes are TRBV6-1 and TRBJ1-1; D perhaps matches TRBD1 (6 bases). The CDR3 spans 13 residues. CDR1 and CDR2 from the germline V gene are MNHNS and SASEGT. Trimming pared 7 bases from V and 3 bases from J, leaving 12 bases between. As DNA, the CDR3 is TGTGCCAGCAAGAACAGGGAGGACACTGAAGCTTTCTTT. It encodes CASKNREDTEAFF.

V and J are TRBV20-1 and TRBJ2-7, with a possible D match to TRBD2 (6 bases). Between the trimmed V and J ends, which lost 1 base and 3 bases, there was a span of 16 bases. From germline, CDR1 is DFQATT and CDR2 SNEGSKA (reference sequence). The CDR3 runs to 15 residues. Here the CDR3 reads CSARAGLPTYYEQYF. Written as DNA, the CDR3 is TGCAGTGCTAGAGCGGGACTCCCAACCTACTACGAGCAGTACTTC.

This clonotype appeared many times. V usage is TRBV12-3 or TRBV12-4 and J usage is TRBJ2-4, with 11 bases matching TRBD2. The CDR3 consists of 22 residues. Trimming cost V 2 bases and J 0 bases; bases outside gene matches: 18. Written as DNA, the CDR3 is TGTGCCAGCAGTTTACGGGAAACGACTAGCGGGACTACTCCTCTAGCCAAAAACATTCAGTACTTC. Encoded protein: CASSLRETTSGTTPLAKNIQYF.

This chain uses TRBV19 with TRBJ2-5; 7 nucleotides match TRBD1. Germline V CDR1 and CDR2: LNHDA, SQIVND (reference sequence). The CDR3 totals 15 residues. V shed 4 bases and J 4 bases; nucleotides not matched to a gene: 9. The CDR3 nucleotides read TGTGCCAGTAGTAAGGGCAGGGGGAACGGAGAGACCCAGTACTTC. The encoded protein is CASSKGRGNGETQYF.

This clonotype was detected ten times or more. This chain joins TRBV24-1 and TRBJ2-2; no clear D gene. CDR1 and CDR2 (germline): KGHDR, SFDVKD. This CDR3 has 14 amino acids. V lost 9 bases to trimming and J lost 1 base, with 11 bases between them. In DNA, the CDR3 is TGTGCCACCTCCCGGGCCTTGAACACCGGGGAGCTGTTTTTT. Its translation: CATSRALNTGELFF.

This clonotype was seen ten or more times. This chain links TRBV19 with TRBJ2-7; 8 nucleotides align to TRBD1. The germline V gene encodes CDR1 LNHDA and CDR2 SQIVND (reference sequence). V trimming: 6 bases; J trimming: 3 bases; junction bases outside the gene matches: 7. The CDR3 has 14 residues. CDR3 in DNA: TGTGCCAGTAGAACAAGGGACAGGAGCTACGAGCAGTACTTC. It specifies CASRTRDRSYEQYF.

The chain couples TRBV5-5 to TRBJ2-4; D gene ambiguous. The CDR3 spans 14 residues. Per the germline V gene, CDR1 is SGHKS and CDR2 is YYEKEE (reference sequence). V was clipped by 2 bases and J by 0 bases, with 6 bases between them. The CDR3 region is CASSFRLAKNIQYF. CDR3 coding DNA: TGTGCCAGCAGCTTTCGGCTAGCCAAAAACATTCAGTACTTC.

This chain links TRBV6-2 or TRBV6-3 with TRBJ1-5; D gene unclear. The CDR3 totals 18 residues. CDR1 and CDR2 (germline): MNHEY, SVGEGT. V gave up 6 bases and J gave up 0 bases, with 21 bases separating them. As DNA, the CDR3 is TGTGCCAGCAGATCAGGCGGCCGGGATTCTTATAGCAATCAGCCCCAGCATTTT. This translates into CASRSGGRDSYSNQPQHF.

This clonotype was recorded a few times. The chain carries TRBV6-5 and TRBJ1-1, with D hard to call. The V gene lost 0 bases and the J gene lost 1 base, with 12 bases spanning the gap. CDR3 length equals 16 residues. CDR1 is MNHEY, CDR2 SVGAGI, per germline. CDR3 sequence reads: CASSYSLTFTNTEAFF. In nucleotides, the CDR3 is TGTGCCAGCAGTTACTCTCTGACGTTTACGAACACTGAAGCTTTCTTT.

This clonotype showed up many times. The V call is TRBV18, the J call TRBJ2-7, with D tentatively TRBD2 (5 bases). CDR3 size: 15 residues. Trimming removed 2 bases from V and 2 bases from J, with 13 bases in between. Germline CDR1 is KGHSH and CDR2 is LQKENI. The CDR3 DNA follows: TGTGCCAGCTCACCAGTTAGCGTAAGCCCCTACGAGCAGTACTTC. This codes for CASSPVSVSPYEQYF.

This clonotype has at least ten counts. The chain links TRBV19 to TRBJ1-5; D is unclear. This CDR3 is 15 amino acids long. Germline V gene lookup returns CDR1 LNHDA and CDR2 SQIVND (reference sequence). Trimming removed 2 bases at V and 7 bases at J, with 15 bases between. The DNA for the CDR3 is TGTGCCAGTAGTATAAGTCCGACTGCCAGCCAGCCCCAGCATTTT. The encoded protein is CASSISPTASQPQHF.

The gene calls are TRBV6-1 and TRBJ2-7, with D tentatively TRBD2 (7 bases). Germline V gene lookup returns CDR1 MNHNS and CDR2 SASEGT. Trimming pared 6 bases from V and 3 bases from J, leaving 12 bases between. The CDR3 consists of 13 residues. CDR3 loop: CASRGASGYEQYF. In DNA form, the CDR3 reads TGTGCCAGCAGGGGGGCTAGCGGCTACGAGCAGTACTTC.

The chain carries TRBV20-1 and TRBJ2-5; maybe TRBD2 (7 bases). Per germline, CDR1 DFQATT and CDR2 SNEGSKA (reference sequence). The CDR3 extends over 13 amino acids. Trimming took 6 bases from V and 5 from J, leaving 16 bases between them. The CDR3 spells CSARAGAGETQYF. CDR3 DNA: TGCAGTGCCCGTGCGGGGGCTGGGGAGACCCAGTACTTC.

There are many counts of this clonotype. The chain employs TRBV11-2 and TRBJ1-1; D unclear. Germline V gives CDR1 SGHAT, CDR2 FQNNGV. Trimming cost V 3 bases and J 3 bases, with 8 bases left between them. This CDR3 comprises 13 residues. The chain's CDR3 is CASSFRQDTEAFF. Here the CDR3 DNA reads TGTGCCAGCAGCTTTCGTCAGGACACTGAAGCTTTCTTT.